The clone carrying this T cell receptor beta chain was seen a few times. This record belongs to a study of T cells in Graves' hyperthyroidism and ophthalmopathy. At the level of the study: Before treatment of any kind, peripheral blood was taken at initial diagnosis.

The study left out patients who had uncontrolled infection, other autoimmune disease, pregnancy or lactation. Amplified TCR beta CDR3 regions derived from RNA transcripts. RT-PCR in the first round (using the HTBI primer set) targeted the TCR CDR3. MiXCR was run by TCRdb on the multiplex PCR reads, yielding one entry per CDR3 protein. The table has under 350,000 distinct CDR3 sequences, 15% to 20% seen once. Per germline, CDR1 SQVTM and CDR2 ANQGSEA. V dropped 3 bases and J dropped 6 bases, with 11 bases sitting between them. This CDR3 region has 12 residues. This receptor was taken from a woman between 50 and 59 years old with Graves' hyperthyroidism. The chain has TRBV29-1 and TRBJ1-2, with a weak D call TRBD1 (6 bases). The sequenced material came from blood. CDR3: CSVDEGGDGYTF. CDR3 in DNA: TGCAGCGTTGATGAGGGGGGAGATGGCTACACCTTC.